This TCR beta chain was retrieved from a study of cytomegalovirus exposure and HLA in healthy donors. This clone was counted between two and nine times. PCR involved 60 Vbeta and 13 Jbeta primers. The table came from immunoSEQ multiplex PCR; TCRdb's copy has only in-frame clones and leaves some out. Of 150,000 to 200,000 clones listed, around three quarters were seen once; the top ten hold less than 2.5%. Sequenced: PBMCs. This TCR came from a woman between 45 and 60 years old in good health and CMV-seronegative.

The CDR3 region has the DNA TGTGCCAGTACGACCGGGGGAGCGGTCAATGAGCAGTTCTTC. Translation: CASTTGGAVNEQFF. The V gene is TRBV19, the J gene TRBJ2-1, with D possibly being TRBD2 (6 bases). This CDR3 contains 14 residues. Germline CDR1 is LNHDA and CDR2 is SQIVND (reference sequence). V was cut by 7 bases and J by 6 bases, with 16 bases left in between.